The TCR beta chain described here comes from a study of cytomegalovirus exposure and HLA in healthy donors. Use of 60 Vbeta and 13 Jbeta primers characterized the PCR. Assay: immunoSEQ multiplex PCR; the TCRdb copy retains only in-frame clones and omits some. The table records approximately 150,000 clones, around three quarters of them present only once. This CDR3 is 14 amino acids long. With 1 base removed from V and 7 bases from J, the gap between germline ends came to 10 bases. Germline V gene sequence: CDR1 SGHTA, CDR2 FQGTGA. The chain combines TRBV7-3 with TRBJ2-2, with a possible D match to TRBD1 (6 bases). The sequenced sample consisted of PBMCs. The source is a woman in her 30s in good health and CMV-seronegative. The CDR3 DNA reads TGTGCCAGCAGCTTAATGGGGGCAGGCGGGGAGCTGTTTTTT. As protein: CASSLMGAGGELFF.